This TCR beta chain was documented in a study of cytomegalovirus exposure and HLA in healthy donors. The V end lost 2 bases, the J end lost 4 bases, and 15 bases lay between the germline ends. The CDR3 extends over 16 amino acids. CDR1 and CDR2 from the germline V gene are SGHAT and FQDESV (reference sequence). The table came from immunoSEQ multiplex PCR; TCRdb's copy has only in-frame clones and leaves some out. The sample includes about 50,000 clones, roughly 85% of them seen just once. This TCR came from a woman in her thirties in good health and CMV-seronegative. The sample comprised PBMCs. The rearrangement links TRBV11-1 to TRBJ2-1; D is perhaps TRBD2 (6 bases). CDR3 sequence reads: CASSLSAGNGYNEQFF. CDR3 bases: TGTGCCAGCAGCTTATCGGCGGGAAATGGATACAATGAGCAGTTCTTC.